A selection of T cell receptor beta chains follows, all from one sample in a study of blood T cells in healthy people across ages. TCRdb independently ran MiXCR on the 5' RACE reads; one entry per CDR3 protein. Altogether under 800,000 distinct CDR3 sequences are present, under 25% being singletons, with the ten largest covering 3.5% to 4%. The sequencing input was blood. These receptors all stem from a man aged 70-80 years in good health. CDR3s leave out the opening cysteine and the closing phenylalanine or tryptophan.

CDR3 protein,J gene,V gene
ASSEGVSTNEQF,-,TRBV7-2
ASSPGLAGSGETQY,TRBJ2-5,TRBV5-1
ASTSTDRAPNLQETQY,TRBJ2-5,TRBV7-2
ATSRGGRAYNEQF,TRBJ2-1,TRBV15
ASSTGQGQSPLH,TRBJ1-6,TRBV5-1
ASRKTGQEQY,TRBJ2-5,TRBV6-1
ASGLSVSYNEQF,TRBJ2-1,TRBV7-3
ASSPSGKRGNEQF,TRBJ2-1,TRBV6-2/TRBV6-3
ASSFSAAYNEQF,TRBJ2-1,TRBV7-2
AISETSGKTQY,TRBJ2-5,TRBV10-3
ASNSGAGVSRPQH,TRBJ1-5,TRBV6-1
ASSPFQGEKLF,TRBJ1-4,TRBV12-3/TRBV12-4
ASSAGTPSTDTQY,TRBJ2-3,TRBV6-6
SVEATGELF,TRBJ2-2,TRBV29-1
ASGPNNEKLF,TRBJ1-4,TRBV12-5
ASSLLSANTGELF,TRBJ2-2,TRBV5-5
ASSGRGTGKETQY,TRBJ2-5,TRBV4-1
ASSLLGTQETQY,TRBJ2-5,TRBV5-4
ASSMRLTYNEQF,TRBJ2-1,TRBV19
ASSSPGVNEQF,TRBJ2-1,TRBV7-3
ASSFEGPDTDTQY,TRBJ2-3,TRBV7-2
ASKPGLAGGEQY,-,TRBV6-5
SARAGIAGAHEQY,TRBJ2-7,TRBV20-1
ASSPSGTLSYEQY,-,TRBV12-3/TRBV12-4
ASSGPLAGGPGDTQY,TRBJ2-3,TRBV19
ASTQGAPYEQY,TRBJ2-7,TRBV6-5
ATSRGRTGRGGTQY,TRBJ2-5,TRBV15
ASSQEGPRQETQY,TRBJ2-5,TRBV3-1
SARGSGSLRDTQY,TRBJ2-3,TRBV20-1
SDWGRLQETQY,TRBJ2-5,TRBV29-1
ASSLGQPIFEKLF,TRBJ1-4,TRBV5-6
SARFPSGSLETQY,TRBJ2-5,TRBV20-1
SASDPAGGTEAF,TRBJ1-1,TRBV20-1
ASSWGASNGYT,TRBJ1-2,TRBV5-1
SARGGVRNSPLH,TRBJ1-6,TRBV20-1
SARDRGTSGGTYEQC,TRBJ2-5,TRBV20-1
SASSLISGLAERSEQF,TRBJ2-1,TRBV20-1
ASRGPGLQETQY,TRBJ2-5,TRBV27
ASSPYTGYEQF,TRBJ2-1,TRBV27
ASSLVPVSDTQY,TRBJ2-3,TRBV7-2
ASSNPSERETQY,TRBJ2-5,TRBV21-1
ASSPIGLAGTDTQY,TRBJ2-3,TRBV7-9
ATGADSYEQY,-,TRBV10-3
ASSLGTSSEQY,-,TRBV5-6
ASRPVGGDTQY,TRBJ2-3,TRBV7-2
ASSRTSGNYNEQF,-,TRBV7-9
AISTGTSGDTQY,TRBJ2-3,TRBV10-3
ASMGRGSYNEQF,TRBJ2-1,TRBV6-1
ASGKGTRASHEQF,-,TRBV5-1
ASSQTGTQNYEQY,-,TRBV4-3
ATSRAVAGGLDEQF,TRBJ2-1,TRBV15
ATQPDSYEQY,-,TRBV2
ASSLDGGELF,TRBJ2-2,TRBV7-9
ASNQGQGIEQY,TRBJ2-5,TRBV4-1
ASSLGRAGGPEDTQY,TRBJ2-3,TRBV5-1
ASSLADTTSTDTQY,TRBJ2-3,TRBV5-1
ASSLVVTEAF,TRBJ1-1,TRBV12-3/TRBV12-4
ASNQVFSGTGRSPLH,TRBJ1-6,TRBV14
ASSESVGLAGGGNEQF,TRBJ2-1,TRBV10-1
ASSTRLAGEYNEQF,TRBJ2-1,TRBV7-9